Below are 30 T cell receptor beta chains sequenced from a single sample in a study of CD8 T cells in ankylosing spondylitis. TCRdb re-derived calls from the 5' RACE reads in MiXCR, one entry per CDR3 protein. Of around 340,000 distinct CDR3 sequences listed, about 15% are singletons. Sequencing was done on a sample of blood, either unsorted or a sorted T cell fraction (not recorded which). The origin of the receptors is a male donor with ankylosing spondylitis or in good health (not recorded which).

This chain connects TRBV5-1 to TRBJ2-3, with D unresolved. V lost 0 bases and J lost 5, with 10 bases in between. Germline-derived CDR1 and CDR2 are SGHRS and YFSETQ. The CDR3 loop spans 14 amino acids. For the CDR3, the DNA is TGCGCCAGCAGCTTGGAGGGCCCTGAAGATACGCAGTATTTT. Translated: CASSLEGPEDTQYF.

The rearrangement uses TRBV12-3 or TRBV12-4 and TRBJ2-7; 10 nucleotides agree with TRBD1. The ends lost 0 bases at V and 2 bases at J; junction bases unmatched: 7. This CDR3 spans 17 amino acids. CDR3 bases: TGTGCCAGCAGTTTAGCGAGGGCGGGACAGGGGACCTACGAGCAGTACTTC. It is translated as CASSLARAGQGTYEQYF.

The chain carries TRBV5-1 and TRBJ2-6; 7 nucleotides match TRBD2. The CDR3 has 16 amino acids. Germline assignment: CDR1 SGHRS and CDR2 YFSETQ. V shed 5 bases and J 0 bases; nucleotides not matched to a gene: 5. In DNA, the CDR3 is TGCGCCAGCAGACCCAGGGAGGGCTCTGGGGCCAACGTCCTGACTTTC. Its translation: CASRPREGSGANVLTF.

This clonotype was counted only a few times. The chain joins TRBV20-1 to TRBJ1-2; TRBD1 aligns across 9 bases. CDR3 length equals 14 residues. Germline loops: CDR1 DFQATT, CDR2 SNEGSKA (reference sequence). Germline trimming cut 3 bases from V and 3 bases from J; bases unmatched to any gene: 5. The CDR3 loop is CSASLGQGDYGYTF. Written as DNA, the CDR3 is TGCAGTGCTAGCCTGGGACAGGGTGACTATGGCTACACCTTC.

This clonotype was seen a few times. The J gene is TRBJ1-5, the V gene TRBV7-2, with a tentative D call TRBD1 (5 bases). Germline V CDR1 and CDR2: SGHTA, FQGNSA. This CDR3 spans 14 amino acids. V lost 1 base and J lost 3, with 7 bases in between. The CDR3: CASSLEGANQPQHF. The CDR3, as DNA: TGTGCCAGCAGCTTAGAAGGGGCCAATCAGCCCCAGCATTTT. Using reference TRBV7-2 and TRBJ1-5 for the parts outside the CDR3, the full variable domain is GAGVSQSPSNKVTEKGKDVELRCDPISGHTALYWYRQSLGQGLEFLIYFQGNSAPDKSGLPSDRFSAERTGGSVSTLTIQRTQQEDSAVYLCASSLEGANQPQHFGDGTRLSIL.

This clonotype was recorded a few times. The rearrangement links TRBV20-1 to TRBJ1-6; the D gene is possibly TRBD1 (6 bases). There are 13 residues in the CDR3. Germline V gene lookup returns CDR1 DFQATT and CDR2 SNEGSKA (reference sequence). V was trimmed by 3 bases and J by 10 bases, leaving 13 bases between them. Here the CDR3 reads CSASQGIGSPLHF. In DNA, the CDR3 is TGCAGTGCTAGTCAGGGGATTGGCTCACCCCTCCACTTT.

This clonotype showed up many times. As DNA, the CDR3 is TGTGCCAGCAGGCAAAAGGGGTACTATGGCTACACCTTC. Protein: CASRQKGYYGYTF. The chain uses TRBV6-1 and TRBJ1-2; D is perhaps TRBD1 (5 bases). Germline CDR1 is MNHNS and CDR2 is SASEGT. CDR3 size: 13 residues. The V end lost 6 bases, the J end lost 3 bases, and 11 bases lay between the germline ends.

The CDR3: CASSEMGWGGRDNEQFF. The CDR3 DNA reads as TGTGCCAGCAGTGAAATGGGGTGGGGCGGGAGAGACAATGAGCAGTTCTTC. The gene calls are TRBV6-1 and TRBJ2-1; 7 bases fit TRBD2. The V gene end was trimmed by 2 bases and the J gene end by 5 bases; junction bases not matched to a gene: 12. Looked up from germline, CDR1 is MNHNS and CDR2 is SASEGT. The CDR3 consists of 17 residues.

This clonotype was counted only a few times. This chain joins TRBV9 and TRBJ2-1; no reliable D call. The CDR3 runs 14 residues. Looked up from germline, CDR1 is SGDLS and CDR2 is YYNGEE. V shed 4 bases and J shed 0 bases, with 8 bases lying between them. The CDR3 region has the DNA TGTGCCAGCAGCCTAACTCACTCCTACAATGAGCAGTTCTTC. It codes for CASSLTHSYNEQFF.

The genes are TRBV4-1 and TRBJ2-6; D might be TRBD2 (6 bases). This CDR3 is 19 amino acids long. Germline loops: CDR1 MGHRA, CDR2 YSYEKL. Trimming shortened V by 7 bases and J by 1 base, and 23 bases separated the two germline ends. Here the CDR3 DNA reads TGCGCCAGCAATTTTAAGGACTACCGTCGTACTTCTGGGGCCAACGTCCTGACTTTC. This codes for CASNFKDYRRTSGANVLTF.

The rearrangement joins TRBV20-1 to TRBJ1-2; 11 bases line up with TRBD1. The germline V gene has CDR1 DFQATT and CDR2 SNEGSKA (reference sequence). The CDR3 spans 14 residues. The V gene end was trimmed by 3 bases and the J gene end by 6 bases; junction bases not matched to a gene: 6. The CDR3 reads CSASNRDRGDGYTF. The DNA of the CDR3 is TGCAGTGCTAGTAACCGGGACAGGGGGGATGGCTACACCTTC.

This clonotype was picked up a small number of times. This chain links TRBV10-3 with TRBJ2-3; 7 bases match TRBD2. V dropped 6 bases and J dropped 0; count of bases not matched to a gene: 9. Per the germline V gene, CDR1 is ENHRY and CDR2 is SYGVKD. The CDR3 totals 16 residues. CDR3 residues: CAISRDYLSSTDTQYF. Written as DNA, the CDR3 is TGTGCCATCAGCCGGGACTACCTATCTAGCACAGATACGCAGTATTTT.

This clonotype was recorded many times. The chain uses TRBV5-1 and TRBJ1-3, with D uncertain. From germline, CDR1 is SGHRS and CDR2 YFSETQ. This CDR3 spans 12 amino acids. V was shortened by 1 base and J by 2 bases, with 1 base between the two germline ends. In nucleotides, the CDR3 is TGCGCCAGCAGCTTGCCTGGAAACACCATATATTTT. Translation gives CASSLPGNTIYF.

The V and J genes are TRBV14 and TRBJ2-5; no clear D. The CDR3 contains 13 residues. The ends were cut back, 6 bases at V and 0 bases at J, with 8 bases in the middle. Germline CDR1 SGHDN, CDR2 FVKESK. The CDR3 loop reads CASRGRNQETQYF. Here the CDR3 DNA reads TGTGCCAGCAGAGGACGGAACCAAGAGACCCAGTACTTC.

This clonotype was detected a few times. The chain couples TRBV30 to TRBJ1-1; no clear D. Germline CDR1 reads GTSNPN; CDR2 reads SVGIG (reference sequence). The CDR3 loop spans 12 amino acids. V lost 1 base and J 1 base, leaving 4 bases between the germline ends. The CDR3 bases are TGTGCCTGGAGTGAGAGGAACACTGAAGCTTTCTTT. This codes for CAWSERNTEAFF.

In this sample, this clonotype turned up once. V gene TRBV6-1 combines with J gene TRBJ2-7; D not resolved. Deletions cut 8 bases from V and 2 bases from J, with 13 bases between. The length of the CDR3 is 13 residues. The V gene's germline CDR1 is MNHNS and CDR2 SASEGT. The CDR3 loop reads CASDLTTAYEQYF. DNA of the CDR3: TGTGCCAGCGACCTCACCACAGCCTACGAGCAGTACTTC.

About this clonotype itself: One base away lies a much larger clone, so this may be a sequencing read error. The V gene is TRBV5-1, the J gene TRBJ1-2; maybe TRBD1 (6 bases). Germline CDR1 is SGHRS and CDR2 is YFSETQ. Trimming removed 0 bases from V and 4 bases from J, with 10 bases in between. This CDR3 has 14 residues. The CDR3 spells CASSLGQEIYGYTF. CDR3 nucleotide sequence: TGCGCCAGCAGCTTGGGACAGGAAATCTATGGCTACACCTTC.

CDR3 nucleotide sequence: TGTGCCAGCTCCCAAGAGTTCGGGAGGTACAATGAGCAGTTCTTC. This encodes CASSQEFGRYNEQFF. The V call is TRBV3-1, the J call TRBJ2-1; 7 nucleotides agree with TRBD2. This CDR3 contains 15 residues. The germline V gene has CDR1 LGHDT and CDR2 YNNKEL (reference sequence). J gave up 4 bases and V 8 bases, and 11 bases lay outside the gene matches.

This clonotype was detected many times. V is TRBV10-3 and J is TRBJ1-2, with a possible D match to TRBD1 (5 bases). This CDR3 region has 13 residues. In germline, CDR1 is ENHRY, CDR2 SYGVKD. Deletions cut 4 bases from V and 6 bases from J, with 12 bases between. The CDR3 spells CAISVTGTDGYTF. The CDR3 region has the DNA TGTGCCATCAGTGTCACCGGGACGGATGGCTACACCTTC.

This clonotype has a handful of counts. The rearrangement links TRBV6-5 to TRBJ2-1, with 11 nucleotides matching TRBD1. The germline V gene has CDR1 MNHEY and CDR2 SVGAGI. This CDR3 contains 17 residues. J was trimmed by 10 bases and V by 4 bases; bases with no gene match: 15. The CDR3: CASSFRGGTGGGLEQFF. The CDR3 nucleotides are TGTGCCAGCAGTTTCCGGGGAGGGACAGGGGGTGGGTTGGAGCAGTTCTTC.

CDR3: CAISDRSGTGGEGYTF. The DNA for the CDR3 is TGTGCCATCAGTGACCGATCCGGGACAGGGGGCGAAGGCTACACCTTC. This rearrangement joins TRBV10-3 to TRBJ1-2; 12 bases align to TRBD1. From germline, CDR1 is ENHRY and CDR2 SYGVKD. Unmatched junction bases numbered 10, after V lost 3 bases and J lost 8 bases. CDR3 length equals 16 residues.

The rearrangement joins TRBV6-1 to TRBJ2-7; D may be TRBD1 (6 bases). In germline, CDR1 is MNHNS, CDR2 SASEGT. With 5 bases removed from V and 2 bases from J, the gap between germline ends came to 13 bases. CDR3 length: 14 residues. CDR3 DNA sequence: TGTGCCAGCAGTCTGCGGACAGAGACCTACGAGCAGTACTTC. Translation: CASSLRTETYEQYF.

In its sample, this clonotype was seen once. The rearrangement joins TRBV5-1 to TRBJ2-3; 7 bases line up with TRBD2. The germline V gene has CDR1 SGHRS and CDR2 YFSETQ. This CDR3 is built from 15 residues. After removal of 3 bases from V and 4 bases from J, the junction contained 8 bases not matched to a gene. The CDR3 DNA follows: TGCGCCAGCAGCTCAATGACTAGCAGGCCAGATACGCAGTATTTT. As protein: CASSSMTSRPDTQYF. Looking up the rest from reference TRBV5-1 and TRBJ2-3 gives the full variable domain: KAGVTQTPRYLIKTRGQQVTLSCSPISGHRSVSWYQQTPGQGLQFLFEYFSETQRNKGNFPGRFSGRQFSNSRSEMNVSTLELGDSALYLCASSSMTSRPDTQYFGPGTRLTVL.

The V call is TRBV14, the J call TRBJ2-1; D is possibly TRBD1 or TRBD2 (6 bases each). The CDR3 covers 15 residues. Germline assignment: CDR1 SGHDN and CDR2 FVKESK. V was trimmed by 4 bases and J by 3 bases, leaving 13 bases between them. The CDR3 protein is CASSRRLGGYNEQFF. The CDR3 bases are TGTGCCAGCAGCCGACGACTAGGGGGCTACAATGAGCAGTTCTTC.

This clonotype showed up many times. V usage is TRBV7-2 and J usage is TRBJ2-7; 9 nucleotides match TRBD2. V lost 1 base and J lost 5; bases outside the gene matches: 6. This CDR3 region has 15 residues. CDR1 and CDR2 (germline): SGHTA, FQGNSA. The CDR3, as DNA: TGTGCCAGCAGCTTAGTTAGCGGGAGTGGAAACGAGCAGTACTTC. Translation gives CASSLVSGSGNEQYF.

CDR3 loop: CATLSSGNEQYF. DNA for the CDR3: TGTGCGACCTTATCATCGGGGAACGAGCAGTACTTC. The chain carries TRBV12-3 or TRBV12-4 and TRBJ2-7; weak D call: TRBD2 (5 bases). The CDR3 has 12 amino acids.

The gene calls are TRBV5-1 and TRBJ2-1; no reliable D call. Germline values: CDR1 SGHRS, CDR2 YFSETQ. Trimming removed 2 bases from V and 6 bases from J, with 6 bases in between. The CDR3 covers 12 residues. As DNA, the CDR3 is TGCGCCAGCAGCTTAGACATCAATGAGCAGTTCTTC. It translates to CASSLDINEQFF.

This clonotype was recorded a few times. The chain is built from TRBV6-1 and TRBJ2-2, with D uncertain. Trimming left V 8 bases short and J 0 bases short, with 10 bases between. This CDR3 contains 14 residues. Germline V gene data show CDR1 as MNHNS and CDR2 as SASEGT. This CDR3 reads CASLYSANTGELFF. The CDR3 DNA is TGTGCCAGCCTTTATTCAGCGAACACCGGGGAGCTGTTTTTT.

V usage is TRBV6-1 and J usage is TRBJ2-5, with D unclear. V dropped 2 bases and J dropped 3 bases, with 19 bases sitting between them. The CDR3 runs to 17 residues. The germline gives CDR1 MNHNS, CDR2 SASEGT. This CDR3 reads CASSERSGRRAKETQYF. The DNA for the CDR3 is TGTGCCAGCAGTGAAAGGTCGGGTCGGAGAGCTAAAGAGACCCAGTACTTC.

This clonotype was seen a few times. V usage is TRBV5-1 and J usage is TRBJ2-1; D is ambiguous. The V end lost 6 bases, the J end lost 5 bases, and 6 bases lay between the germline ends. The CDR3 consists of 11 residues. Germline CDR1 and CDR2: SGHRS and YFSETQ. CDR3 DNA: TGCGCCAGCATCAGGAACAATGAGCAGTTCTTC. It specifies CASIRNNEQFF.